One and the same sample provided the 11 T cell receptor beta chains below, sequenced in a study of shared clonotypes between healthy human individuals. The data were produced by immunoSEQ multiplex PCR, yet TCRdb's version contains in-frame clones alone and is incomplete. Here the sample spans some 89,000 clones, around two thirds being singletons. The material sequenced was memory CD8+ T cells sorted from blood. Noted subset: CD45RO+ cells pooled with CCR7-negative TemRA cells. The receptors originated from a man aged 25 to 40 in good health.

The chain has TRBV6-5 and TRBJ2-1, with D perhaps TRBD1 (5 bases). The CDR3 has 12 residues. V lost 5 bases to trimming and J lost 9 bases, with 11 bases between them. Germline assignment: CDR1 MNHEY and CDR2 SVGAGI. As DNA, the CDR3 is TGTGCCAGCAGTCCAGGGTATAGTGAGCAGTTCTTC. As protein: CASSPGYSEQFF.

The chain links TRBV11-3 to TRBJ2-2; perhaps TRBD1 as D (6 bases). CDR3 size: 16 residues. Germline V gives CDR1 SGHNT, CDR2 YENEEA. Trimming removed 1 base from V and 3 bases from J, with 12 bases in between. The CDR3 coding sequence is TGTGCCAGCAGCTTAGTTTTACAGGGCGACACCGGGGAGCTGTTTTTT. Translating it yields CASSLVLQGDTGELFF.

This clone is a singleton in its sample. The rearrangement uses TRBV10-3 and TRBJ2-1, with 7 bases identical to TRBD1. The CDR3 has 13 amino acids. Per germline, CDR1 ENHRY and CDR2 SYGVKD. The junction had 10 bases not matched to a gene; V was cut back by 4 bases and J by 13 bases. This CDR3 is CAISGADRDPQFF. CDR3 coding DNA: TGTGCCATCAGTGGGGCAGACAGGGACCCCCAGTTCTTC.

The chain couples TRBV28 to TRBJ2-7; D perhaps matches TRBD1 (6 bases). Trimming stripped 4 bases from V and 3 bases from J, with 16 bases between. CDR1 and CDR2 (germline): MDHEN, SYDVKM. This CDR3 is built from 15 residues. CDR3 region: CASSSPTGRDYEQYF. CDR3 coding DNA: TGTGCCAGCAGTTCCCCTACAGGGAGAGACTACGAGCAGTACTTC.

This clone has a handful of counts. The chain combines TRBV28 with TRBJ2-7, with 8 positions matching TRBD2. The CDR3 spans 16 residues. V gave up 2 bases and J gave up 1 base; unmatched junction bases: 7. Germline-derived CDR1 and CDR2 are MDHEN and SYDVKM. CDR3 region: CASSLPAGGSSYEQYF. The CDR3 DNA sequence: TGTGCCAGCAGTTTACCGGCGGGAGGTTCATCCTACGAGCAGTACTTC. The full variable domain, completed using reference TRBV28 and TRBJ2-7, is DVKVTQSSRYLVKRTGEKVFLECVQDMDHENMFWYRQDPGLGLRLIYFSYDVKMKEKGDIPEGYSVSREKKERFSLILESASTNQTSMYLCASSLPAGGSSYEQYFGPGTRLTVT.

The rearrangement links TRBV7-6 to TRBJ2-7; the match to TRBD1 covers 7 bases. Germline CDR1 reads SGHVS; CDR2 reads FNYEAQ. The CDR3 is 13 residues long. The junction had 1 base not matched to a gene; V was cut back by 1 base and J by 4 bases. The CDR3 DNA sequence: TGTGCCAGCAGCTTAGACAGGGGATACGAGCAGTACTTC. Translating it yields CASSLDRGYEQYF.

The chain employs TRBV25-1 and TRBJ2-7, with 11 nucleotides matching TRBD2. V shed 3 bases and J 6 bases; nucleotides not matched to a gene: 16. In germline, CDR1 is MGHDK, CDR2 SYGVNS. CDR3 length: 18 residues. CDR3 protein: CASSDPLAGVLVSGEQYF. The CDR3 DNA follows: TGTGCCAGCAGTGATCCACTAGCGGGAGTTCTCGTTTCGGGCGAGCAGTACTTC.

The chain couples TRBV15 to TRBJ1-5; no firm D call. Germline V gives CDR1 LNHNV, CDR2 YYDKDF (reference sequence). V lost 6 bases and J 4 bases, leaving 22 bases between the germline ends. This CDR3 has 17 amino acids. The CDR3 here is CATSFSPGGLGNQPQHF. DNA for the CDR3: TGTGCCACCAGTTTTTCCCCCGGTGGGTTAGGGAATCAGCCCCAGCATTTT.

This clone was seen a handful of times. This chain joins TRBV7-2 and TRBJ2-1; unclear D gene. The V end was cut by 2 bases, the J end by 6 bases, with 11 bases between. The CDR3 contains 14 residues. The germline CDR1 and CDR2 sequences are SGHTA and FQGNSA. CDR3 bases: TGTGCCAGCAGCTTAAATGTCGGACCCAATGAGCAGTTCTTC. Amino acids: CASSLNVGPNEQFF.

The chain recombines TRBV7-9 with TRBJ2-6; D not certain. Trimming removed 3 bases from V and 1 base from J, with 4 bases in between. From germline, CDR1 is SEHNR and CDR2 FQNEAQ (reference sequence). The CDR3 length is 14 residues. The CDR3 coding sequence is TGTGCCAGCAGCTTGCGATCTGGGGCCAACGTCCTGACTTTC. Its translation is CASSLRSGANVLTF. Full variable domain (missing parts from reference TRBV7-9 and TRBJ2-6): DTGVSQNPRHKITKRGQNVTFRCDPISEHNRLYWYRQTLGQGPEFLTYFQNEAQLEKSRLLSDRFSAERPKGSFSTLEIQRTEQGDSAMYLCASSLRSGANVLTFGAGSRLTVL.

This clone was seen only a few times. The CDR3 bases are TGCGCCAGCAGCACCCGGGGAGGAAGTGACACCGGGGAGCTGTTTTTT. Translating it yields CASSTRGGSDTGELFF. The chain combines TRBV4-3 with TRBJ2-2, with D tentatively TRBD2 (6 bases). The length of the CDR3 is 16 residues. Deletions cut 5 bases from V and 3 bases from J, with 16 bases between. CDR1 is LGHNA and CDR2 is YSLEER in the germline V gene.